The subject of this entry is one T cell receptor (beta chain). This receptor's antigen is unknown. Base qualities are not at hand, and no much larger clone is one base apart. The time point label here, explained by the study, means: baseline before first vaccination. Vaccinee samples were obtained from the UK trials COV001 and COV002, which included a single-blind randomized controlled phase 2/3 trial of AZD1222 (ChAdOx1 nCoV-19) in healthy adults. For TCRbeta chain sequencing, PBMC samples were collected from trial participants at day 0 and at day 28 after the second dose. The data belong to a study of T cell responses to AZD1222 COVID-19 vaccine (dated by TCRdb to the early 2020s). Regarding the study in general: AZD1222 recipients with second doses at about 4 weeks or about 12 weeks were pooled, because spike-specific TCR depth and breadth did not differ between schedules. A total of about 230 trial participants underwent TCR sequencing, of whom 207 received two doses of AZD1222 and around 26 received two doses of the MenACWY control vaccine. Trial participants were enrolled by age into subgroups of 18-55, 56-69 and 70-plus years, and around 150, 29 and 61 TCR-sequenced participants, respectively, were included in these subgroups. Findings and caveats that apply to the study as a whole: Conclusions about previously exposed vaccinees are limited, since just five to seven AZD1222 recipients were seropositive for SARS-CoV-2 at baseline. Participants were mostly white British, with more females than males. The authors suggested clonal diversity may have been underestimated. The whole spike protein was spanned by vaccine-associated CD4 TCRs, and dominant responses were seen in regions 160-218 and 743-854. Spike-specific TCR breadth and depth rose significantly after two AZD1222 doses compared with day 0 and with MenACWY recipients. No day 14 peak-response samples were available, so repertoires were characterized only after the peak T cell response. Reportedly, close to half of the unique spike-specific TCRs recognized epitopes lying outside the regions that are mutated in the B.1.351 and B.1.1.7 variants. The 56-69-year group was small, and its depth increase did not reach significance, likely because of low power.

The CDR3 goes from the cysteine to the phenylalanine over 17 residues. Only CDR3 DNA remains: 51 bases, in frame from the first base. The germline V gene specifies LGHNA as CDR1 and YSLEER as CDR2. Trimming takes 1 base off V and 8 bases off J; junction bases not matched to a gene: 10. The CDR3 regions of human TCRbeta chains were analyzed by immunosequencing. Per the original workflow: Repertoire TCRs were checked for matches against a reference library of SARS-CoV-2-specific TCRs that had been generated using the MIRA antigen-specificity platform. Breadth was defined as the fraction of unique TCRs that were SARS-CoV-2-associated, and depth was defined as the fraction of total T cells that were SARS-CoV-2-associated. Each spike-specific TCR was assigned to its reactive spike region and to a CD4 or CD8 class using the MIRA data. Log10-transformed breadth and depth values were compared by one-way ANOVA with Sidak's multiple comparisons tests. TCRdb retrieved this table from immuneACCESS and kept in-frame rearrangements only. Not all clones are present; in checked studies, unresolved V genes account for under half, and no reason is known for the remainder. The D gene and trimming were derived from the DNA, and the V and J assignments and clone size from that table. A total of 85,000 to 100,000 clones appear in this sample, almost 80% of them only once. Of the sample, around 20% is held by the ten largest clones.

The receptor's source is an adult in good health. The sequencing here drew on peripheral blood, taken on day 0 of AZD1222 vaccination. The rearrangement joined TRBV4-3 to TRBJ1-6; 8 nucleotides in the junction match TRBD1. The CDR3 in this case is CASSQGLGQGAYSPLHF. The nucleotide sequence is given as TGCGCCAGCAGCCAAGGGCTCGGGCAGGGGGCATATTCACCCCTCCACTTT.